In its sample, the clone carrying this T cell receptor (beta chain) was seen a few times. Its antigen is undetermined. Each CDR3 protein gets one entry after TCRdb re-called the RT-PCR reads with MiXCR. The sample holds 250,000 to 350,000 distinct CDR3 sequences, around 20% seen once. The entry originates in a study of response to subunit inactivated influenza vaccine. Germline values: CDR1 SEHNR, CDR2 FQNEAQ (reference sequence). The V and J ends lost 1 base and 1 base respectively, with 10 bases between them. This CDR3 is built from 15 residues. Overall study findings and caveats: The authors offered the suggestion that each seasonal influenza vaccination recruits few new T cells.

The chain uses TRBV7-9 and TRBJ2-5; D remains ambiguous. Sequenced here: PBMCs from blood, sampled around 22 months after vaccination. The clonotype comes from a man in his fifties or sixties who received an inactivated influenza vaccine. The CDR3 here is CASSLDWLFQETQYF. CDR3 nucleotides: TGTGCCAGCAGCTTAGATTGGCTGTTCCAAGAGACCCAGTACTTC.